These T cell receptor beta chains were read from a single sample in a study of shared clonotypes between healthy human individuals. Only in-frame clones appear in the TCRdb table, and some are missing; sequencing was by immunoSEQ multiplex PCR. The data contain roughly 76,000 clones, about 64% of them seen just once; the ten biggest clones take up 51%. Sequencing was performed on memory CD8+ T cells sorted from blood. The receptors stem from a man aged 25-45 years in good health. Both conserved end residues are part of each CDR3. Each record gives: V gene, clone size, J gene, D gene, CDR3 DNA, CDR3 protein. A D gene is named only where the DNA matches it firmly. Size tells how often a clone was seen (once, few, many) or the class of an expanded clone, and some rows leave it out.

TRBV2	.	TRBJ2-1	.	TGTGCCAGCAGTAACAATGAGCAGTTCTTC	CASSNNEQFF
TRBV7-9	.	TRBJ2-1	.	TGTGCCAGCAGCTTAGCTAAGACGGGGGACAATGAGCAGTTCTTC	CASSLAKTGDNEQFF
TRBV9	few	TRBJ2-7	TRBD1	TGTGCCAGCAGCGCGGGGACAGCTGACTACGAGCAGTACTTC	CASSAGTADYEQYF
TRBV25-1	.	TRBJ2-1	TRBD2	TGTGCCAGCAGTCCCGGGGGGGGGCCCAGCTCCTACAATGAGCAGTTCTTC	CASSPGGGPSSYNEQFF
TRBV28	.	TRBJ2-4	TRBD2	TGTGCCAGCAGATGGACTAGCGGGAGGGGGAACATTCAGTACTTC	CASRWTSGRGNIQYF
TRBV6-5	many	TRBJ1-2	.	TGTGCCAGCACCGCGGGAGGGGGATTGATCTATGGCTACACCTTC	CASTAGGGLIYGYTF
TRBV25-1	.	TRBJ2-3	.	TGTGCCAGCAGTGACTCCCAGGATACGCAGTATTTT	CASSDSQDTQYF
TRBV7-9	.	TRBJ2-1	TRBD1	TGTGCCAGCAGCTTAGGAGGGACAGTCCTTAACAATGAGCAGTTCTTC	CASSLGGTVLNNEQFF
TRBV9	few	TRBJ2-6	.	TGTGCCAGCAGCGCCCTCCCCTTCCGGGAATCTGGGGCCAACGTCCTGACTTTC	CASSALPFRESGANVLTF
TRBV5-1	few	TRBJ1-1	.	TGCGCCAGCAGCGTATTGGGGTTGGGCACTGAAGCTTTCTTT	CASSVLGLGTEAFF
TRBV6-5	few	TRBJ2-1	.	TGTGCCAGCAGTTACACCCTAGGAGGGCGTCACAATGAGCAGTTCTTC	CASSYTLGGRHNEQFF
TRBV25-1	.	TRBJ1-5	.	TGTGCCAGCAGTGAATCGGGGCCAGGGGTCACTCAGCCCCAGCATTTT	CASSESGPGVTQPQHF
TRBV4-1	many	TRBJ1-5	.	TGCGCCAGCAGCCAAGATTGGGGCAGGGGCAATCAGCCCCAGCATTTT	CASSQDWGRGNQPQHF
TRBV11-2	.	TRBJ1-2	.	TGTGCCAGCAGCCCGATGAACTATGGCTACACCTTC	CASSPMNYGYTF
TRBV5-1	.	TRBJ1-1	.	TGCGCCAGCAGCTTGGAGGGCTGGGGGACTTCTGAAGCTTTCTTT	CASSLEGWGTSEAFF
TRBV19	.	TRBJ1-5	.	TGTGCCAGTAGTATCATCCTCGCCTTTGGCCAGGAGAGCGCTTGGTCCCAGCATTTT	CASSIILAFGQESAWSQHF
TRBV6-1	few	TRBJ2-3	TRBD1	TGTGCCAGCAGAAGCAGGGGGTCTAGCACAGATACGCAGTATTTT	CASRSRGSSTDTQYF
TRBV7-9	.	TRBJ2-1	.	TGTGCCAGCAGTTTACAAGGGCAGGGACAGTTCTTC	CASSLQGQGQFF
TRBV4-1	.	TRBJ2-3	.	TGCGCCAGCAGCCAACTTTCGCATGGCGGGGACACAGATACGCAGTATTTT	CASSQLSHGGDTDTQYF
TRBV6-1	.	TRBJ1-2	TRBD1	TGTGCCAGCAGTGAAGCGGAGGACAGGATGGGCTATGGCTACACCTTC	CASSEAEDRMGYGYTF
TRBV25-1	.	TRBJ2-3	.	TGTGCCAGCGGGCGTAGGGGCGAAGGCGGCACAGATACGCAGTATTTT	CASGRRGEGGTDTQYF
TRBV6-4	.	TRBJ2-1	.	TGTGCCAGCAGTTCAGGGAGTTCTATCAATGAGCAGTTCTTC	CASSSGSSINEQFF
TRBV5-6	once	TRBJ2-4	.	TGTGCCAGCAGTCGAGAGGCCAAAAACATTCAGTACTTC	CASSREAKNIQYF
TRBV21-1	.	TRBJ2-7	.	TGTGCCAGCAGTTTCGTCTCCTACGAGCAGTACTTC	CASSFVSYEQYF
TRBV7-2	few	TRBJ2-1	.	TGTGCCAGCAGCCAACTGGAGTTTACGGGGAGCTCCTACAATGAGCAGTTCTTC	CASSQLEFTGSSYNEQFF
TRBV7-2	.	TRBJ2-7	TRBD2	TGTGCCAGCAGCCCCCGGACTAGCGGGACTAAACCCTACGAGCAGTACTTC	CASSPRTSGTKPYEQYF
TRBV7-9	many	TRBJ2-1	TRBD1	TGTGCCAGCTCTCAGGGGACAGGTGAAGTCCATGAGCAGTTCTTC	CASSQGTGEVHEQFF
TRBV5-6	many	TRBJ2-7	.	TGTGCCAGCAGCGAGGGACCGGCGGGCTACGAGCAGTACTTC	CASSEGPAGYEQYF
TRBV27	.	TRBJ2-1	TRBD2	TGTGCCAGCAGTCCACCGGACGCGGGAGCTAATGAGCAGTTCTTC	CASSPPDAGANEQFF
TRBV2	.	TRBJ2-7	.	TGTGCCAGCAGTGAAGTACATTTGAACTTCTCCTACGAGCAGTACTTC	CASSEVHLNFSYEQYF
TRBV10-3	.	TRBJ2-3	.	TGTGCCATCAGTGAGTCTTGGACGGGAGTCACAGATACGCAGTATTTT	CAISESWTGVTDTQYF
TRBV7-7	once	TRBJ1-1	.	TGTGCCAGCAGCTTCCCCGCAGGGGTGAACACTGAAGCTTTCTTT	CASSFPAGVNTEAFF
TRBV27	.	TRBJ2-7	.	TGTGCCAGCAGTTCCAGGGTGCAGGTGGTCTACGAGCAGTACTTC	CASSSRVQVVYEQYF
TRBV29-1	few	TRBJ2-6	TRBD1	TGCAGCGTACCACTTCGGGACAGTATCTCTGGGGCCAACGTCCTGACTTTC	CSVPLRDSISGANVLTF